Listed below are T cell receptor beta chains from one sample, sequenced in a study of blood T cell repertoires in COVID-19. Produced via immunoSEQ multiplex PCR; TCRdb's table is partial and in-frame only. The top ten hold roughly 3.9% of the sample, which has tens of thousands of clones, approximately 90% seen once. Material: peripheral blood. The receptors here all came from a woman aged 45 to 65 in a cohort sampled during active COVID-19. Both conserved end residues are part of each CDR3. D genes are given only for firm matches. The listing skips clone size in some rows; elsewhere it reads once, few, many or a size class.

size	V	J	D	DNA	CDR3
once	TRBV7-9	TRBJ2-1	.	TGTGCCAGCAGCTCGCTAGCAGGTTTAGGCGATAGGAATGAGCAGTTCTTC	CASSSLAGLGDRNEQFF
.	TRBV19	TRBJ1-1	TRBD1	TGTGCCAGTAGTACCTCTATAACGACAGGGGGCACTGAAGCTTTCTTT	CASSTSITTGGTEAFF
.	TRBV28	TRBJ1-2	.	TGTGCCAGCAGTTTCGTGACAGCTAACTATGGCTACACCTTC	CASSFVTANYGYTF
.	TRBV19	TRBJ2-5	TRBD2	TGTGCCAGTAGTACGGGACTAGCGGGACCTCAGGAGACCCAGTACTTC	CASSTGLAGPQETQYF
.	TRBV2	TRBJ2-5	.	TGTGCCAGCAGTGAGAGGCTAGTGAGAGAGACCCAGTACTTC	CASSERLVRETQYF
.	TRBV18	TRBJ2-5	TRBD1	TGTGCCAGCTCACCCGCGGACAGGGGAGAGACCCAGTACTTC	CASSPADRGETQYF
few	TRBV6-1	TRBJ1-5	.	TGTGCCAGCAGTGTGTACAGCTACGATTATAGCAATCAGCCCCAGCATTTT	CASSVYSYDYSNQPQHF
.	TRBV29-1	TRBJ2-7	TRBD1	TGCAGCGGCGGCACCGGGACAGGGGGAGAGCAGTACTTC	CSGGTGTGGEQYF
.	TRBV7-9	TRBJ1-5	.	TGTGCCAGCAGCTCCCCCGGAGGGCGTGATCAGCCCCAGCATTTT	CASSSPGGRDQPQHF
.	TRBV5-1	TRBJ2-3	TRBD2	TGCGCCAGCAGCTCACTAGCGGGGGGAATAGATACGCAGTATTTT	CASSSLAGGIDTQYF
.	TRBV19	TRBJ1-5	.	TGTGCCAGTAGTATGGGACTCTGGCAGCCCCAGCATTTT	CASSMGLWQPQHF
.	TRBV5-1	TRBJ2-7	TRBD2	TGCGCCAGCAGTTGGGCTAGCGGGGGGGTCTCCTACGAGCAGTACTTC	CASSWASGGVSYEQYF
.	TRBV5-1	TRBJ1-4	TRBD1	TGCGCCAGCAGCGTGGGACAGGGCTATGAAAAACTGTTTTTT	CASSVGQGYEKLFF
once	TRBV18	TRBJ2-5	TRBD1	TGTGCCAGCTCACCCCTCACAGGGGGAGAGACCCAGTACTTC	CASSPLTGGETQYF
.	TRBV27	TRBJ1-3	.	TGTGCCAGCAGTCCAGGGTCCTCTGGAAACACCATATATTTT	CASSPGSSGNTIYF
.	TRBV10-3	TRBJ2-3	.	TGTGCCACGGGGGACAGTTTAAGGCCCACAGATACGCAGTATTTT	CATGDSLRPTDTQYF
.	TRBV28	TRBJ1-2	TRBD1	TGTGCCAGCAGTTCCGGGACAGGGGTGGGGGACTATGGCTACACCTTC	CASSSGTGVGDYGYTF
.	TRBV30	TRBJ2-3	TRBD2	TGTGCCTGGAGCCTCGGGACTAGCGGGGGGCGAAGCGATACGCAGTATTTT	CAWSLGTSGGRSDTQYF
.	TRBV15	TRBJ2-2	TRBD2	TGTGCCACCAGCAGAGAAAGCGGGGGGACCGGGGAGCTGTTTTTT	CATSRESGGTGELFF
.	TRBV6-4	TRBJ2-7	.	TGTGCCAGCAGTGCACGGGTCACCTCCTACGAGCAGTACTTC	CASSARVTSYEQYF
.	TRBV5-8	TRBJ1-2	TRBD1	TGTGCCAGCAGCTTGGAGGACAGGGGAAATGGCTACACCTTC	CASSLEDRGNGYTF
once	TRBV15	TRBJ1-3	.	TGTGCCACCAGCGGCGGGACCCTACTGGGAGGAAACACCATATATTTT	CATSGGTLLGGNTIYF
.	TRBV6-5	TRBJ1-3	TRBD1	TGTGCCAGCAGTTTCCGGGACAGGGCTTCTGGAAACACCATATATTTT	CASSFRDRASGNTIYF
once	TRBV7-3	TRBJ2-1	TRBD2	TGTGCCAGCAGCCCGAGCGGGGGAGTTTACAATGAGCAGTTCTTC	CASSPSGGVYNEQFF
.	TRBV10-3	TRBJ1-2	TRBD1	TGTGCCATCACCCCACAGGGGGGCTATGGCTACACCTTC	CAITPQGGYGYTF
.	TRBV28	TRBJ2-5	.	TGTGCCAGCAGTCTTAGCCAGCACCAGTACTTC	CASSLSQHQYF
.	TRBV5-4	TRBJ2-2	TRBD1	TGTGCCAGCAGCCCGGGGACAGAATTGAACACCGGGGAGCTGTTTTTT	CASSPGTELNTGELFF
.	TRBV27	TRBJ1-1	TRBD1	TGTGCCAGCAGTTTATTAGGGACAGGGGATGGCACTGAAGCTTTCTTT	CASSLLGTGDGTEAFF
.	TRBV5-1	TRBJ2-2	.	TGCGCCAGCAGCTGGGTGCCGGGTAGCGGGGAGCTGTTTTTT	CASSWVPGSGELFF
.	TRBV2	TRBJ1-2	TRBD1	TGTGCCAGCAGTGACGACCGCGGGACAGGGAACTATGGCTACACCTTC	CASSDDRGTGNYGYTF
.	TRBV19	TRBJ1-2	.	TGTGCCAGTAGTACGGGGATTTTAGAGGGCTACACCTTC	CASSTGILEGYTF
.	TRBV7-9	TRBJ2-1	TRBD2	TGTGCCAGCAGCTGGGGACTAGCGGGGGCTAATGAGCAGTTCTTC	CASSWGLAGANEQFF
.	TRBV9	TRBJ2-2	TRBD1	TGTGCCAGCAGCGCCAGACAGGGGGCAAGCACCGGGGAGCTGTTTTTT	CASSARQGASTGELFF
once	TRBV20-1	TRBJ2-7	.	TGCAGTGCTAGTGCCGACGGGAGAAAGTCCTACGAGCAGTACTTC	CSASADGRKSYEQYF
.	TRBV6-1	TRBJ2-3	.	TGTGCCAGCAGTGAAATTATAGGAGGCACAGATACGCAGTATTTT	CASSEIIGGTDTQYF
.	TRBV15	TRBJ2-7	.	TGTGCCACCAGCAGAGTACCTGCGGACGAGCAGTACTTC	CATSRVPADEQYF
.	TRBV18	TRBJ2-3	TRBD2	TGTGCCAGCTCACAGTTAGCGGGAGGGATTGCAGATACGCAGTATTTT	CASSQLAGGIADTQYF
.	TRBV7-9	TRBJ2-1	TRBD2	TGTGCCAGCAGCTTAAGAAAGCGGGGGACTCGGAATGAGCAGTTCTTC	CASSLRKRGTRNEQFF
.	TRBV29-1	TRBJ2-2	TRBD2	TGCAGCGTTTTCGCTAGCGGGAGGGGCACCGGGGAGCTGTTTTTT	CSVFASGRGTGELFF
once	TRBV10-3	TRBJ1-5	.	TGTGCCTCCTCGAGGGAGGGCAATCAGCCCCAGCATTTT	CASSREGNQPQHF
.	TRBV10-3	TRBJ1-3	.	TGTGCCATCAGTGCCGGGTTTTCCTCTGGAAACACCATATATTTT	CAISAGFSSGNTIYF
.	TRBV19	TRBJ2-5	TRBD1	TGTGCCAGTAGTATAGATCTCCAGACAGGGGTGGGAGAGACCCAGTACTTC	CASSIDLQTGVGETQYF
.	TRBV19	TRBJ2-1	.	TGTGCCAGTAGTATTGGGGCGGACCGTCGGGAGCAGTTCTTC	CASSIGADRREQFF
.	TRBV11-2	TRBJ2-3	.	TGTGCCAGCAGCTTAGATTTCGCGGGGGCCAACACAGATACGCAGTATTTT	CASSLDFAGANTDTQYF
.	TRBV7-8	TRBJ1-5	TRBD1	TGTGCCAGCAGCTCCCGACAGGGGGCGATGATCAATCAGCCCCAGCATTTT	CASSSRQGAMINQPQHF
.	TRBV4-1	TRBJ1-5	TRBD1	TGCGCCAGCAGCCCTGGGGGTAGGGGGCGGCGCAATCAGCCCCAGCATTTT	CASSPGGRGRRNQPQHF
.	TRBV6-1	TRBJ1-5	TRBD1	TGTGCCAGCAGTGCCGCCGACAGGGGGCTAGGGCAGCCCCAGCATTTT	CASSAADRGLGQPQHF
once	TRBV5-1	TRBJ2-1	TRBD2	TGCGCCAGCAGCTCCTTGACTAGCGGGAGGGCCTGGGATGAGCAGTTCTTC	CASSSLTSGRAWDEQFF
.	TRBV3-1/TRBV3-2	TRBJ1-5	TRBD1	TGTGCCAGCAGCCAAGAGGGGACAGGGAACAATCAGCCCCAGCATTTT	CASSQEGTGNNQPQHF
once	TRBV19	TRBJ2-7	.	TGTGCCAGTAGTATACGACACCTGTCCGACGAGCAGTACTTC	CASSIRHLSDEQYF
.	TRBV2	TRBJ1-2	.	TGTGCCAGCAGTGCATTTTCGTACCAAACGGGGTATGGCTACACCTTC	CASSAFSYQTGYGYTF
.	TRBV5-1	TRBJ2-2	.	TGCGCCAGCAGCTTGGCAGGACAGATCACCGGGGAGCTGTTTTTT	CASSLAGQITGELFF
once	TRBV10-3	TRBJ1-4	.	TGTGCCAACACCCGACAGCCTGGGGAAAAACTGTTTTTT	CANTRQPGEKLFF
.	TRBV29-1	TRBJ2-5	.	TGCAGCGTTGAAGGGGCTGGTTCGGAGACCCAGTACTTC	CSVEGAGSETQYF
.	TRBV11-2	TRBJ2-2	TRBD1	TGTGCCAGCAGCCGTGCTACAGGGGGCAACACCGGGGAGCTGTTTTTT	CASSRATGGNTGELFF